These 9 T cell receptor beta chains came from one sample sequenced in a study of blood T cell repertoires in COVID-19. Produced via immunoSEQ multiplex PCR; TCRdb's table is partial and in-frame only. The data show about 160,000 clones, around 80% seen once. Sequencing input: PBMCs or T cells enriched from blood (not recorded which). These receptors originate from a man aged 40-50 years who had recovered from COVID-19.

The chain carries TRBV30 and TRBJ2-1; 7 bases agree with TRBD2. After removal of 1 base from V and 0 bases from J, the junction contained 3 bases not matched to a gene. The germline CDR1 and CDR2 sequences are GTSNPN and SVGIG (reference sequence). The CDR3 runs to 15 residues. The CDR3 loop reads CAWSGSSGSYNEQFF. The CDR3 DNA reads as TGTGCCTGGAGTGGATCTAGCGGCTCCTACAATGAGCAGTTCTTC.

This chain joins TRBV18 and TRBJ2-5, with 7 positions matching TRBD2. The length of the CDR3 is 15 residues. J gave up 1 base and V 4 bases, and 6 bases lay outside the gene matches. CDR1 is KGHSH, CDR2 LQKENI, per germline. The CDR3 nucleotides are TGTGCCAGCTCACGAGGGACGGGGGGCCAAGAGACCCAGTACTTC. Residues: CASSRGTGGQETQYF.

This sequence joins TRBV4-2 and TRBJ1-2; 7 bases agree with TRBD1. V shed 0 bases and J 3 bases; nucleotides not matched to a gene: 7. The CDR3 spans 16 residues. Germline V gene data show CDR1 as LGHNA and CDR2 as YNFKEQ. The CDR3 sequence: CASSQDGGGAYYGYTF. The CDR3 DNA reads TGTGCCAGCAGCCAAGATGGAGGGGGCGCTTACTATGGCTACACCTTC.

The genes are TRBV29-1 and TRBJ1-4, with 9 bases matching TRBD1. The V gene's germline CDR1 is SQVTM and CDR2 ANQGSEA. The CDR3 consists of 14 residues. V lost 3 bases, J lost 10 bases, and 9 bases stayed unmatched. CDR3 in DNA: TGCAGCGTTGAGACGCGGGACAGGGTCGGAAAACTGTTTTTT. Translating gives CSVETRDRVGKLFF.

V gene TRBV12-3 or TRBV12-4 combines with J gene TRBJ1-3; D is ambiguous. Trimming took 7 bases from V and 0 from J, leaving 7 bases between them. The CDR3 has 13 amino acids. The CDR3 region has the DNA TGTGCCAGCAACGGACTCTCTGGAAACACCATATATTTT. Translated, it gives CASNGLSGNTIYF.

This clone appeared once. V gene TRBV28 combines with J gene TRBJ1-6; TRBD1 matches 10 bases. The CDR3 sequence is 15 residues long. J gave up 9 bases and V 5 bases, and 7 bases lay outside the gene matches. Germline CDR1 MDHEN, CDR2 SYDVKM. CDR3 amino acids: CASSPSGTGASPLHF. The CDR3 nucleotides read TGTGCCAGCAGTCCATCCGGGACAGGGGCTTCACCCCTCCACTTT. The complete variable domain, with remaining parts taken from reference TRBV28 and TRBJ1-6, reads DVKVTQSSRYLVKRTGEKVFLECVQDMDHENMFWYRQDPGLGLRLIYFSYDVKMKEKGDIPEGYSVSREKKERFSLILESASTNQTSMYLCASSPSGTGASPLHFGNGTRLTVT.

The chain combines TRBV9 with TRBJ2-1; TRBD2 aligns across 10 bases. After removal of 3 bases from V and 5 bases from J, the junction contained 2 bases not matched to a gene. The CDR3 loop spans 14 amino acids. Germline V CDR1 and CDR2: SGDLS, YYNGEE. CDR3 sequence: CASSALAGDNEQFF. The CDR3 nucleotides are TGTGCCAGCAGCGCCCTAGCGGGGGACAATGAGCAGTTCTTC.

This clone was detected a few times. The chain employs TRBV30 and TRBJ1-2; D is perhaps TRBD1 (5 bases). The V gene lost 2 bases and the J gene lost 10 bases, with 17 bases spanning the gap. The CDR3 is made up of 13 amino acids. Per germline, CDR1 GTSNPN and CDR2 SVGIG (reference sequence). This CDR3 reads CAWSIPGRGVYTF. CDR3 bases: TGTGCCTGGAGTATTCCAGGGCGGGGAGTCTACACCTTC.

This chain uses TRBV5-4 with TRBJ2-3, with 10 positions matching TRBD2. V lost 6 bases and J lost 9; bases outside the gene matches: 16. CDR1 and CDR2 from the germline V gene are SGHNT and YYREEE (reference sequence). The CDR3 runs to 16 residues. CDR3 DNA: TGTGCCAGCACCACCTCTCTAAGCGGGGGGGCCAAGACGCAGTATTTT. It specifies CASTTSLSGGAKTQYF.